Listed here are 28 T cell receptor beta chains from one sample, sequenced in a study of blood T cell repertoires in COVID-19. The protocol was immunoSEQ multiplex PCR, while the TCRdb copy is restricted to in-frame clones and leaves out a portion. The data contain 130,000 to 150,000 clones, 87% of them seen just once; the ten biggest clones take up under 9%. Specimen: peripheral blood. All receptors derive from a woman in her 50s with active or convalescent COVID-19.

This clone was found once. The gene calls are TRBV4-3 and TRBJ2-5, with 7 bases that match TRBD2. Trimming took 1 base from V and 4 from J; bases not matched to a gene: 9. CDR1 LGHNA and CDR2 YSLEER come from the germline V gene. The length of the CDR3 is 16 residues. The DNA for the CDR3 is TGCGCCAGCAGCCAAGTGGCGGCGGGAGACGGAGAGACCCAGTACTTC. Residues: CASSQVAAGDGETQYF.

CDR3 residues: CATSTGSDYGYTF. The CDR3 DNA sequence: TGTGCCACCTCGACGGGGTCTGACTATGGCTACACCTTC. The V gene is TRBV15, the J gene TRBJ1-2; D not certain. Germline V lookup: CDR1 LNHNV, CDR2 YYDKDF (reference sequence). The length of the CDR3 is 13 residues. V lost 8 bases to trimming and J lost 3 bases, with 13 bases between them.

The gene calls are TRBV28 and TRBJ2-7, with D unclear. The CDR3 runs 14 residues. Trimming removed 2 bases at V and 4 bases at J, with 12 bases between. Germline-derived CDR1 and CDR2 are MDHEN and SYDVKM. The CDR3 spells CASSLAYLPYEQYF. Here the CDR3 DNA reads TGTGCCAGCAGTTTAGCTTACTTACCTTACGAGCAGTACTTC.

This clone was seen at least ten times. The chain carries TRBV6-6 and TRBJ1-1, with 7 bases that match TRBD1. The CDR3 spans 13 residues. V was clipped by 10 bases and J by 7 bases; unmatched bases: 12. Germline CDR1 MNHNY, CDR2 SVGAGI (reference sequence). Written as DNA, the CDR3 is TGTGCCATCGGTCAGGGGGGAACAGGTGAAGCTTTCTTT. It codes for CAIGQGGTGEAFF.

CDR3 sequence reads: CASSYAGGIQTYEQYF. The CDR3, as DNA: TGTGCCAGCAGCTACGCGGGGGGCATTCAAACCTACGAGCAGTACTTC. The chain has TRBV7-2 and TRBJ2-7; TRBD2 aligns across 8 bases. CDR1 is SGHTA, CDR2 FQGNSA, per germline. V dropped 4 bases and J dropped 2; count of bases not matched to a gene: 10. The CDR3 is 16 residues long.

This clone was found once. This chain joins TRBV25-1 and TRBJ1-4, with D possibly being TRBD1 (5 bases). This CDR3 region has 14 residues. Looked up from germline, CDR1 is MGHDK and CDR2 is SYGVNS. Trimming took 2 bases from V and 5 from J, leaving 9 bases between them. The CDR3 DNA follows: TGTGCCAGCAGTGAACAGGGTTCGAATGAAAAACTGTTTTTT. This sequence encodes CASSEQGSNEKLFF. Using reference TRBV25-1 and TRBJ1-4 for the parts outside the CDR3, the full variable domain is EADIYQTPRYLVIGTGKKITLECSQTMGHDKMYWYQQDPGMELHLIHYSYGVNSTEKGDLSSESTVSRIRTEHFPLTLESARPSHTSQYLCASSEQGSNEKLFFGSGTQLSVL.

This clone was counted only a few times. The chain combines TRBV9 with TRBJ1-1, with 7 positions matching TRBD1. This CDR3 region has 15 residues. V shed 0 bases, J shed 4 bases, and the junction held 6 bases outside the gene matches. From germline, CDR1 is SGDLS and CDR2 YYNGEE. CDR3 region: CASSVGGGAGTEAFF. The CDR3 DNA reads TGTGCCAGCAGCGTAGGAGGGGGCGCGGGCACTGAAGCTTTCTTT.

The rearrangement uses TRBV30 and TRBJ1-5, with D hard to call. In germline, CDR1 is GTSNPN, CDR2 SVGIG (reference sequence). The ends were cut back, 0 bases at V and 2 bases at J, with 8 bases in the middle. The CDR3 sequence is 14 residues long. CDR3 region: CAWSVLRGNQPQHF. The CDR3 coding sequence is TGTGCCTGGAGTGTACTACGGGGCAATCAGCCCCAGCATTTT.

The CDR3 coding sequence is TGCGCCAGCAGCTTGCATGGAACAGGGACCGTTGGGGAGCTGTTTTTT. It codes for CASSLHGTGTVGELFF. J is TRBJ2-2 and V is TRBV5-1, with D tentatively TRBD1 (6 bases). The CDR3 length is 16 residues. The germline V gene encodes CDR1 SGHRS and CDR2 YFSETQ. Trimming stripped 1 base from V and 8 bases from J, with 18 bases between.

This chain connects TRBV2 to TRBJ2-3; 8 nucleotides agree with TRBD1. The ends lost 6 bases at V and 1 base at J; junction bases unmatched: 15. The CDR3 spans 18 residues. Germline V gene lookup returns CDR1 SNHLY and CDR2 FYNNEI. The DNA of the CDR3 is TGTGCCAGCAGGAGGGACAGGAATGAGGGAAGGGGCACAGATACGCAGTATTTT. It yields the protein CASRRDRNEGRGTDTQYF.

The rearrangement links TRBV5-1 to TRBJ1-5, with D unresolved. The germline CDR1 and CDR2 sequences are SGHRS and YFSETQ. The CDR3 runs to 14 residues. V lost 0 bases to trimming and J lost 0 bases, with 4 bases between them. CDR3 nucleotides: TGCGCCAGCAGCTTGGACAGTAGCAATCAGCCCCAGCATTTT. Translating it yields CASSLDSSNQPQHF.

This clone was seen a handful of times. The rearrangement joins TRBV5-5 to TRBJ2-7; D may be TRBD2 (5 bases). Trimming took 3 bases from V and 0 from J, leaving 7 bases between them. The CDR3 has 13 residues. Germline CDR1 is SGHKS and CDR2 is YYEKEE (reference sequence). The CDR3 reads CASSSGISYEQYF. The CDR3 bases are TGTGCCAGCAGCTCCGGGATCTCCTACGAGCAGTACTTC.

The sample holds one count of this clone. The chain recombines TRBV5-4 with TRBJ2-3; unclear D gene. Deletions cut 3 bases from V and 6 bases from J, with 5 bases between. CDR1 SGHNT and CDR2 YYREEE come from the germline V gene (reference sequence). This CDR3 contains 11 residues. The CDR3 here is CASSSRDTQYF. CDR3 in DNA: TGTGCCAGCAGCTCGAGGGATACGCAGTATTTT.

The chain combines TRBV11-2 with TRBJ2-5; D is perhaps TRBD1 (5 bases). The CDR3 runs 13 residues. V was shortened by 5 bases and J by 3 bases, with 10 bases between the two germline ends. Germline CDR1 SGHAT, CDR2 FQNNGV. CDR3 protein: CASSRTGEETQYF. CDR3 in DNA: TGTGCCAGCAGCCGAACAGGAGAAGAGACCCAGTACTTC.

This clone showed up just once. This chain joins TRBV11-1 and TRBJ1-3; no clear D. Germline CDR1 and CDR2: SGHAT and FQDESV (reference sequence). This CDR3 comprises 13 residues. V was pared by 4 bases and J by 5 bases, with 9 bases between. CDR3 protein: CASSSLYRNTIYF. In DNA form, the CDR3 reads TGTGCCAGCAGCTCACTTTACCGAAACACCATATATTTT.

The chain links TRBV14 to TRBJ1-1; 7 bases line up with TRBD1. The V and J ends lost 4 bases and 5 bases, in that order; junction bases with no gene match: 16. Per germline, CDR1 SGHDN and CDR2 FVKESK. CDR3 length: 17 amino acids. The CDR3 loop reads CASSPGPNRGSKTEAFF. The CDR3 DNA follows: TGTGCCAGCAGCCCCGGGCCTAACAGGGGAAGTAAAACTGAAGCTTTCTTT.

With respect to this clone: Other DNA sequences within the sample encode an identical CDR3. This sequence joins TRBV6-5 and TRBJ2-2, with D uncertain. Germline CDR1 is MNHEY and CDR2 is SVGAGI. Trimming took off 0 bases at V and 4 bases at J, with 9 bases between the two ends. The CDR3 contains 15 residues. CDR3 residues: CASSYSPRGTGELFF. The CDR3 DNA reads as TGTGCCAGCAGTTACTCGCCCAGAGGCACCGGGGAGCTGTTTTTT.

This sequence joins TRBV28 and TRBJ2-3; 8 bases are a match to TRBD2. There are 15 residues in the CDR3. V lost 5 bases, J lost 2 bases, and 6 bases stayed unmatched. Per the germline V gene, CDR1 is MDHEN and CDR2 is SYDVKM. The CDR3: CASSPPGLDTDTQYF. Written as DNA, the CDR3 is TGTGCCAGCAGTCCTCCGGGACTAGACACAGATACGCAGTATTTT.

This sequence joins TRBV3-1 (or the pseudogene TRBV3-2) and TRBJ1-1; 10 bases are shared with TRBD1. CDR1 is LGHDT, CDR2 YNNKEL, per germline (reference sequence). V lost 3 bases, J lost 10 bases, and 17 bases stayed unmatched. This CDR3 is 17 amino acids long. The CDR3 region is CASSQREDRGPFGRAFF. The CDR3 DNA is TGTGCCAGCAGCCAGAGGGAAGACAGGGGGCCTTTTGGGAGAGCTTTCTTT.

The rearrangement uses TRBV9 and TRBJ1-1, with D perhaps matching TRBD1 (6 bases). The V end lost 4 bases, the J end lost 1 base, and 14 bases lay between the germline ends. The CDR3 is 15 residues long. Looked up from germline, CDR1 is SGDLS and CDR2 is YYNGEE. The CDR3 spells CASSPQGSTNTEAFF. CDR3 nucleotide sequence: TGTGCCAGCAGCCCCCAGGGGTCTACGAACACTGAAGCTTTCTTT. The full variable domain, in which reference TRBV9 and TRBJ1-1 provide the parts outside the CDR3, is DSGVTQTPKHLITATGQRVTLRCSPRSGDLSVYWYQQSLDQGLQFLIQYYNGEERAKGNILERFSAQQFPDLHSELNLSSLELGDSALYFCASSPQGSTNTEAFFGQGTRLTVV.

This chain links TRBV19 with TRBJ1-4; 7 positions match TRBD1. After removal of 6 bases from V and 0 bases from J, the junction contained 13 bases not matched to a gene. This CDR3 contains 18 residues. In germline, CDR1 is LNHDA, CDR2 SQIVND (reference sequence). CDR3 loop: CASRADRIGDSTNEKLFF. DNA for the CDR3: TGTGCCAGTAGGGCGGACAGGATAGGGGACTCAACTAATGAAAAACTGTTTTTT.

This clone came up once. The rearrangement links TRBV29-1 to TRBJ2-6; D is unclear. The CDR3 is 13 amino acids. The V and J ends lost 7 bases and 0 bases respectively, with 7 bases between them. CDR1 SQVTM and CDR2 ANQGSEA come from the germline V gene. CDR3 sequence: CSATDSGANVLTF. Written as DNA, the CDR3 is TGCAGCGCTACAGACTCTGGGGCCAACGTCCTGACTTTC.

The V gene is TRBV28, the J gene TRBJ1-2; D is unclear. CDR1 and CDR2 from the germline V gene are MDHEN and SYDVKM. V gave up 6 bases and J gave up 1 base, with 9 bases separating them. The CDR3 loop spans 13 amino acids. In nucleotides, the CDR3 is TGTGCCAGCAGGGCCAACGTTAACTATGGCTACACCTTC. Its translation is CASRANVNYGYTF.

CDR3 DNA sequence: TGTGCCAGCAGCTCGGGGGTTGGCAATCAGCCCCAGCATTTT. It specifies CASSSGVGNQPQHF. The chain carries TRBV27 and TRBJ1-5; D might be TRBD1 (5 bases). Trimming pared 6 bases from V and 2 bases from J, leaving 11 bases between. CDR3 length: 14 residues. CDR1 MNHEY and CDR2 SMNVEV come from the germline V gene (reference sequence).

The V gene is TRBV16, the J gene TRBJ1-1; 7 bases match TRBD1. This CDR3 is built from 15 residues. Germline CDR1 and CDR2: KGHSY and FQNENV. V lost 5 bases to trimming and J lost 5 bases; unmatched junction nucleotides: 11. CDR3 sequence (DNA): TGTGCCAGCAGCTACTACAGGGGCGAGGGTACTGAAGCTTTCTTT. Amino acid sequence: CASSYYRGEGTEAFF.

The V call is TRBV19, the J call TRBJ1-2; 9 bases align to TRBD1. Germline V lookup: CDR1 LNHDA, CDR2 SQIVND (reference sequence). The CDR3 contains 14 residues. V was clipped by 6 bases and J by 4 bases; unmatched bases: 6. The chain's CDR3 is CASRPQGAGYGYTF. In DNA, the CDR3 is TGTGCCAGTAGGCCACAGGGGGCAGGCTATGGCTACACCTTC.

The chain joins TRBV29-1 to TRBJ1-1; D gene uncertain. CDR1 SQVTM and CDR2 ANQGSEA come from the germline V gene. CDR3 length equals 14 residues. Trimming removed 7 bases at V and 0 bases at J, with 15 bases between. This CDR3 is CSAGSRDMNTEAFF. The CDR3 coding sequence is TGCAGCGCTGGATCGAGGGATATGAACACTGAAGCTTTCTTT.

In this sample, this clone turned up a few times. The chain carries TRBV9 and TRBJ2-1, with TRBD2 matching over 9 bases. CDR1 is SGDLS, CDR2 YYNGEE, per germline. The CDR3 contains 16 residues. V was clipped by 3 bases and J by 2 bases; unmatched bases: 6. The CDR3 nucleotides are TGTGCCAGCAGCGCCCAGATAGCGGGAGCCTACAATGAGCAGTTCTTC. Protein sequence: CASSAQIAGAYNEQFF. The full variable domain, in which reference TRBV9 and TRBJ2-1 provide the parts outside the CDR3, is DSGVTQTPKHLITATGQRVTLRCSPRSGDLSVYWYQQSLDQGLQFLIQYYNGEERAKGNILERFSAQQFPDLHSELNLSSLELGDSALYFCASSAQIAGAYNEQFFGPGTRLTVL.